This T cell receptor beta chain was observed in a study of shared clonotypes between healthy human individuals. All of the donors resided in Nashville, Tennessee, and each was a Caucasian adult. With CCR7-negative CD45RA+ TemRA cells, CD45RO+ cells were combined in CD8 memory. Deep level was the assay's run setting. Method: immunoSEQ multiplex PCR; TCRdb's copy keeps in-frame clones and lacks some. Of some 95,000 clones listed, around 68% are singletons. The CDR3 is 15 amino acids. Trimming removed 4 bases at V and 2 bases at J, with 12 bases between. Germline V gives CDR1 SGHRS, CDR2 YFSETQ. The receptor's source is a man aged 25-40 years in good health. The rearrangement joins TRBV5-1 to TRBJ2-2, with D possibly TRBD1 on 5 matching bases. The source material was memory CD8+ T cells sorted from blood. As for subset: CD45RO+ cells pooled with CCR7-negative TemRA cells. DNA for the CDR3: TGCGCCAGCAGCAGTGGCACAGGCAACACCGGGGAGCTGTTTTTT. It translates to CASSSGTGNTGELFF.